This T cell receptor beta chain was sequenced in a study of T cells in Graves' hyperthyroidism and ophthalmopathy. About the study: The initial diagnosis was the point when peripheral blood was collected, ahead of any treatment. The study, taken as a whole, reports: Peripheral blood also featured most of the thyroid clonotypes expanded above 0.001.

J lost 4 bases, V lost 5 bases, and 5 bases had no gene match. The CDR3 sequence is 13 residues long. Germline V CDR1 and CDR2: SQVTM, ANQGSEA. Researchers took RNA transcripts and amplified the TCR beta CDR3 regions from them. The TCR CDR3 first-round RT-PCR relied on the HTBI primer set. TCRdb itself ran the multiplex PCR reads through MiXCR, one entry per CDR3 protein. Here the sample spans about 640,000 distinct CDR3 sequences, around 21% being singletons. About this clonotype: What it binds is not known.

The specimen was blood. The rearrangement links TRBV29-1 to TRBJ2-3; TRBD2 agrees at 8 bases. The clonotype originates from a young man with Graves' ophthalmopathy. CDR3 coding DNA: TGCAGCGTTAGCGGGAGAGCCTCAGATACGCAGTATTTT. This encodes CSVSGRASDTQYF.